This T cell receptor beta chain was found in a study of spatial heterogeneity in lung cancer. This clonotype was seen many times. The library was built for alpha chains, so this beta chain is an off-target read and its size means little. V was cut by 6 bases and J by 2 bases, with 14 bases left in between. The germline V gene has CDR1 SQVTM and CDR2 ANQGSEA. The CDR3 is 14 amino acids. Every TCR cDNA molecule bore its own unique molecular identifier. TCRdb re-called the 5' RACE reads through MiXCR, storing one row per CDR3 protein. Seen here are approximately 15,000 distinct CDR3 sequences, just over 3.5% observed once, and the top ten hold 9.8%. Time point of the sample: sample taken at primary tumor resection. The cohort: over 70 early-stage, untreated non-small cell lung cancer patients. Whole RNA from tumor, nontumor lung or frozen PBMC was sequenced unsorted.

The sequences come from normal lung tissue next to the tumor, collected at surgery. The receptor was isolated from a male donor with early-stage non-small cell lung cancer. The chain combines TRBV29-1 with TRBJ1-5; D might be TRBD1 (5 bases). The CDR3, as DNA: TGCAGCGTGACAGAATCGGTCGGCAATCAGCCCCAGCATTTT. This sequence encodes CSVTESVGNQPQHF.